Listed below are T cell receptor beta chains from one sample, sequenced in a study of T cell responses to AZD1222 COVID-19 vaccine. TCRdb keeps only in-frame clones here, not all; method: immunoSEQ multiplex PCR. Seen here are over 100,000 clones, just over 85% observed once, and the top ten hold 9% to 15%. Here the sequenced sample was peripheral blood, taken on day 0 of AZD1222 vaccination. The origin of the receptors is an adult in good health. The conserved cysteine and the conserved F or W are not part of the CDR3 here.

V gene	J gene	CDR3 protein
TRBV7-2	TRBJ2-1	ASSLGPWVGGLDEQF
TRBV7-9	TRBJ2-7	ASSFRSGGNYEQY
TRBV5-1	TRBJ1-3	ASSLPGNTIY
TRBV9	TRBJ2-7	ASSVGGLGEQY
TRBV5-1	TRBJ1-2	ASSLLGQGPFYT
TRBV9	TRBJ2-2	ASSFRRTTNTGELF
TRBV25-1	TRBJ2-5	ASSYSGVETQY
TRBV9	TRBJ1-2	ASIHEGGQNYGYT
TRBV19	TRBJ2-7	ASSEGLAVPYEQY
TRBV19	TRBJ2-5	ASSSLLAGVQETQY
TRBV7-2	TRBJ2-3	ASGRRTGGTDTQY
TRBV5-1	TRBJ2-5	ASSLGGVETQY
TRBV7-2	TRBJ2-1	ASSLSSGGSYNEQF
TRBV7-8	TRBJ1-5	ASSLNQWQGQPQH
TRBV4-1	TRBJ1-5	ASSQRGNQPQH
TRBV9	TRBJ2-5	ASSVASGGYQETQY
TRBV10-3	TRBJ2-7	AISESNRGHEQY
TRBV7-9	TRBJ2-4	ASSFDQNSFVQY
TRBV11-2	TRBJ2-3	ASSHTDTQY
TRBV27	TRBJ2-5	ASSQMGQGGETQY
TRBV6-1	TRBJ2-7	ASSEAWTYEQY
TRBV5-4	TRBJ2-3	ASSGGTSRGDTQY
TRBV6-1	TRBJ2-3	ASSEFGGLAGGTGTQY
TRBV28	TRBJ1-5	ASSFLTGSNQPQH
TRBV3-1/TRBV3-2	TRBJ2-1	ASSQEGGVLVNEQF
TRBV6-6	TRBJ2-2	ASSSSGGDTGELF
TRBV6-5	TRBJ2-5	ASRDAEETQY
TRBV6-1	TRBJ1-3	ASSEAYMQGSGNTIY
TRBV11-2	TRBJ1-2	ASSLDGPSYGYT
TRBV28	TRBJ2-7	ASSWTGQEGEQY
TRBV7-2	TRBJ2-1	ASSLVHGAGGPYEQF
TRBV10-3	TRBJ2-3	ATVPGTRGDTQY
TRBV5-1	TRBJ2-3	ASSLGQSTDTQY
TRBV10-3	TRBJ2-7	AISEGQGVVDEQY